The 15 T cell receptor beta chains below come from one sample, sequenced in a study of blood T cell repertoires in COVID-19. TCRdb keeps only in-frame clones here, not all; method: immunoSEQ multiplex PCR. The sample gives fewer than 350,000 clones, around nine tenths of which show up once; approximately 10% is in the top ten. The sequencing sample was made of peripheral blood. These receptors were collected from a man aged 35 to 55 with active or convalescent COVID-19.

The chain carries TRBV29-1 and TRBJ2-3; 7 nucleotides align to TRBD2. V lost 3 bases, J lost 7 bases, and 16 bases stayed unmatched. CDR3 length: 16 residues. In germline, CDR1 is SQVTM, CDR2 ANQGSEA. The CDR3 protein is CSVENSAGGEYYTQYF. CDR3 DNA sequence: TGCAGCGTTGAGAATAGCGCTGGGGGGGAGTACTATACGCAGTATTTT.

The V gene is TRBV7-9, the J gene TRBJ1-1; D possibly corresponds to TRBD1 (6 bases). V was shortened by 5 bases and J by 4 bases, with 20 bases between the two germline ends. Germline lookup yields CDR1 SEHNR and CDR2 FQNEAQ (reference sequence). The CDR3 spans 16 residues. CDR3 bases: TGTGCCAGCAGCCTGTTTGTGGGGGCGACGGGCACTGAAGCTTTCTTT. Translated: CASSLFVGATGTEAFF.

By share, this clone ranks as medium-sized. The J gene is TRBJ1-2, the V gene TRBV10-3; 9 nucleotides line up with TRBD1. This CDR3 comprises 16 residues. Germline lookup yields CDR1 ENHRY and CDR2 SYGVKD. V was clipped by 6 bases and J by 3 bases; unmatched bases: 11. The CDR3 is CAIRFPGQGYYYGYTF. In nucleotides, the CDR3 is TGTGCCATCAGGTTCCCGGGACAGGGCTATTACTATGGCTACACCTTC.

This clone was picked up many times. This chain connects TRBV18 to TRBJ2-7, with D tentatively TRBD2 (6 bases). Germline CDR1 reads KGHSH; CDR2 reads LQKENI. Trimming stripped 3 bases from V and 3 bases from J, with 6 bases between. The CDR3 is made up of 12 amino acids. CDR3 residues: CASSPTSYEQYF. The CDR3 bases are TGTGCCAGCTCACCGACTAGCTACGAGCAGTACTTC. Based on the CDR3 plus reference TRBV18 and TRBJ2-7, the full variable domain is NAGVMQNPRHLVRRRGQEARLRCSPMKGHSHVYWYRQLPEEGLKFMVYLQKENIIDESGMPKERFSAEFPKEGPSILRIQQVVRGDSAAYFCASSPTSYEQYFGPGTRLTVT.

This chain links TRBV28 with TRBJ1-1; D might be TRBD1 (5 bases). The CDR3 totals 14 residues. V gave up 7 bases and J gave up 6 bases, with 18 bases separating them. Per germline, CDR1 MDHEN and CDR2 SYDVKM. The CDR3 loop is CASNLETGVAEAFF. CDR3 in DNA: TGTGCCAGCAACCTCGAGACGGGGGTGGCTGAAGCTTTCTTT.

This clone was counted at least ten times. The chain joins TRBV5-1 to TRBJ2-7; TRBD1 matches at 10 bases. Trimming took 4 bases from V and 7 from J; bases not matched to a gene: 8. Germline V CDR1 and CDR2: SGHRS, YFSETQ. The CDR3 has 14 amino acids. For the CDR3, the DNA is TGCGCCAGCAGCGCGGGACAGGGGTGGAGTGAGCAGTACTTC. Its protein product is CASSAGQGWSEQYF.

The rearrangement joins TRBV24-1 to TRBJ2-3; 7 nucleotides line up with TRBD2. Germline-derived CDR1 and CDR2 are KGHDR and SFDVKD. J lost 8 bases, V lost 6 bases, and 7 bases had no gene match. The CDR3 covers 13 residues. The CDR3: CATSLGGSGTQYF. CDR3 nucleotides: TGTGCCACCAGTTTGGGAGGGTCGGGTACGCAGTATTTT.

The rearrangement joins TRBV30 to TRBJ2-5; weak D call: TRBD1 (6 bases). Trimming shortened V by 1 base and J by 5 bases, and 14 bases separated the two germline ends. CDR1 is GTSNPN and CDR2 is SVGIG in the germline V gene (reference sequence). This CDR3 region has 14 residues. CDR3 nucleotides: TGTGCCTGGAGTGATGGCAGGGGTTGGGAGACCCAGTACTTC. It encodes CAWSDGRGWETQYF.

This clone has a handful of counts. The chain uses TRBV6-5 and TRBJ1-4, with a possible D match to TRBD1 (5 bases). The CDR3 runs to 14 residues. Germline CDR1 MNHEY, CDR2 SVGAGI. Trimming pared 5 bases from V and 7 bases from J, leaving 14 bases between. CDR3 coding DNA: TGTGCCAGCAGTACAAGGGGCTCTGGTGAAAAACTGTTTTTT. Translated: CASSTRGSGEKLFF.

V is TRBV27 and J is TRBJ2-7; 7 nucleotides match TRBD2. The germline V gene encodes CDR1 MNHEY and CDR2 SMNVEV (reference sequence). The CDR3 spans 17 residues. The junction had 13 bases not matched to a gene; V was cut back by 0 bases and J by 5 bases. The CDR3 protein is CASSLSGVASGAHEQYF. Here the CDR3 DNA reads TGTGCCAGCAGTTTATCAGGGGTGGCCAGCGGGGCCCACGAGCAGTACTTC.

V is TRBV6-5 and J is TRBJ1-5, with a weak D call TRBD1 (5 bases). Germline-derived CDR1 and CDR2 are MNHEY and SVGAGI. V was trimmed by 0 bases and J by 3 bases, leaving 9 bases between them. The CDR3 is made up of 15 amino acids. The DNA for the CDR3 is TGTGCCAGCAGTTACTCTACAGGCCACAATCAGCCCCAGCATTTT. As protein: CASSYSTGHNQPQHF.

CDR3 DNA: TGTGCCAGCAGCCAAGAAAGAGGTGGGGCCAACGTCCTGACTTTC. Translating it yields CASSQERGGANVLTF. V is TRBV4-2 and J is TRBJ2-6, with D uncertain. This CDR3 has 15 amino acids. Germline V gives CDR1 LGHNA, CDR2 YNFKEQ. V was pared by 0 bases and J by 3 bases, with 6 bases between.

V and J are TRBV7-9 and TRBJ1-1, with 11 positions matching TRBD1. V was clipped by 3 bases and J by 0 bases; unmatched bases: 6. The CDR3 has 17 amino acids. Germline-derived CDR1 and CDR2 are SEHNR and FQNEAQ (reference sequence). Here the CDR3 DNA reads TGTGCCAGCAGCTTGGTCGGACAGGGGGCCCTGAACACTGAAGCTTTCTTT. As protein: CASSLVGQGALNTEAFF.

The chain is built from TRBV28 and TRBJ2-2; D remains unclear. Looked up from germline, CDR1 is MDHEN and CDR2 is SYDVKM. There are 13 residues in the CDR3. V lost 3 bases and J lost 5, with 7 bases in between. CDR3 in amino acids: CASSFGATGELFF. In DNA, the CDR3 is TGTGCCAGCAGTTTCGGTGCTACCGGGGAGCTGTTTTTT.

The chain uses TRBV19 and TRBJ1-5; 9 bases fit TRBD1. The germline CDR1 and CDR2 sequences are LNHDA and SQIVND (reference sequence). V dropped 6 bases and J dropped 7; count of bases not matched to a gene: 7. The CDR3 is made up of 14 amino acids. CDR3 residues: CASRWTGDGQPQHF. The CDR3 coding sequence is TGTGCCAGTAGGTGGACAGGGGACGGCCAGCCCCAGCATTTT.